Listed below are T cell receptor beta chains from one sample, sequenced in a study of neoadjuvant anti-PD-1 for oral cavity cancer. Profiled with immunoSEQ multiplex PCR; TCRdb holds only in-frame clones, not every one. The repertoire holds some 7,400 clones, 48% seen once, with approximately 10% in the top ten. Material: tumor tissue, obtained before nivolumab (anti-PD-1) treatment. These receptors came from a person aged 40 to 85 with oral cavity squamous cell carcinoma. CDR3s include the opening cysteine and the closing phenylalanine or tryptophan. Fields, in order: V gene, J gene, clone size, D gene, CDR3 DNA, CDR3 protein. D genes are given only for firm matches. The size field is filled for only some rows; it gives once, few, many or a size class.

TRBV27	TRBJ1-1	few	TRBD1	TGTGCCAGCAGACGGGACAGGGGTGCTGGCACTGAAGCTTTCTTT	CASRRDRGAGTEAFF
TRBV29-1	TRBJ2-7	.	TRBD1	TGCAGCGCTCTACAGGGGGCGGGCGAGCAGTACTTC	CSALQGAGEQYF
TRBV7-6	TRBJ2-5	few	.	TGTGCCAGCACAGAAATAGCGGAACAAGAGACCCAGTACTTC	CASTEIAEQETQYF
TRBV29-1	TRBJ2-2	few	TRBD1	TGCAGCGTTAGGGACAGGACGAACACCGGGGAGCTGTTTTTT	CSVRDRTNTGELFF
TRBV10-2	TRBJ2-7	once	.	TGCGCCAGTAAGGTAGCTGCAAGTGGGCCCTACGAGCAGTACTTC	CASKVAASGPYEQYF
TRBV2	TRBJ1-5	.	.	TGTGCCAGCAGTCAAACCGGGGCCCGGCATTTT	CASSQTGARHF
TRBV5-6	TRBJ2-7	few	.	TGTGCCAGCAGCTGGCCGGGACACTCAGGGGAGCAGTACTTC	CASSWPGHSGEQYF
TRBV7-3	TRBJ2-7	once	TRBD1	TGTGCCAGCAGCTTAGCCCCGCCGGGACAGGGGATATACGAGCAGTACTTC	CASSLAPPGQGIYEQYF
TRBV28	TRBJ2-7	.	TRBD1	TGTGCCAGCAGCTCTCCGATGTTAAGGACAGGGATCTACGAGCAGTACTTC	CASSSPMLRTGIYEQYF
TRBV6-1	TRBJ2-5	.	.	TGTGCCAGCAACCCTACCGGGCTGAGGGGTGAGACCCAGTACTTC	CASNPTGLRGETQYF